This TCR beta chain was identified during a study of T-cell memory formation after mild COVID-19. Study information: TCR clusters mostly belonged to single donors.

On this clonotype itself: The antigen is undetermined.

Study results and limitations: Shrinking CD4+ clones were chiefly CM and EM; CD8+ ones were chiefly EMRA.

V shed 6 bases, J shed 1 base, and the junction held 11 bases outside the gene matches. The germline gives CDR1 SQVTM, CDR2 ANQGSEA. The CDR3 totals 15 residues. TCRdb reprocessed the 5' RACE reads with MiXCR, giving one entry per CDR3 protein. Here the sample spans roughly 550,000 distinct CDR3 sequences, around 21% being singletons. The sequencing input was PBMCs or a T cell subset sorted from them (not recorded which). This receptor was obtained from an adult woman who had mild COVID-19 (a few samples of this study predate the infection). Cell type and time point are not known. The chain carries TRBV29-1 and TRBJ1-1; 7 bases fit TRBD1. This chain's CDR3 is CSVRTGTKGNTEAFF. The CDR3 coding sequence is TGCAGCGTGCGGACAGGAACAAAGGGGAACACTGAAGCTTTCTTT.